Shown below are 24 T cell receptor beta chains from a single sample sequenced in a study of PD-L1 blockade in urothelial cancer. Specified time point: peripheral blood 6 weeks after treatment start. Method: immunoSEQ multiplex PCR; TCRdb's copy keeps in-frame clones and lacks some. The sample consists of about 130,000 clones, more than 75% of them appearing once. Sample: PBMCs, taken around atezolizumab (anti-PD-L1) treatment. The receptor source for this set is a man aged 50-60 years with urothelial cancer.

V gene TRBV27 combines with J gene TRBJ2-2, with TRBD1 matching over 10 bases. With 5 bases clipped from V and 6 bases from J, the junction kept 9 bases outside the gene matches. The CDR3 consists of 16 residues. Germline values: CDR1 MNHEY, CDR2 SMNVEV (reference sequence). The CDR3 DNA is TGTGCCAGCAGTCGAACCGGGACAGGGGTCCCCGGGGAGCTGTTTTTT. It encodes CASSRTGTGVPGELFF.

The gene calls are TRBV19 and TRBJ2-1; 7 positions agree with TRBD2. V dropped 9 bases and J dropped 4; count of bases not matched to a gene: 12. Germline assignment: CDR1 LNHDA and CDR2 SQIVND (reference sequence). The CDR3 extends over 15 amino acids. The CDR3 nucleotides are TGTGCCAGCCGAGTGGGGCTAGCGGTTTACAATGAGCAGTTCTTC. As protein: CASRVGLAVYNEQFF.

This clone appeared a few times. The chain is built from TRBV21-1 and TRBJ1-5; the table's D call, TRBD1, has no DNA check behind it. TRBV21-1 is listed as a pseudogene. CDR3 length: 14 amino acids. CDR3 region: CASSKQGAGQPQHF. The DNA for the CDR3 is TGTGCCAGCAGCAAGCAGGGGGCAGGACAGCCCCAGCATTTT.

The chain has TRBV13 and TRBJ2-7, with D possibly being TRBD2 (5 bases). This CDR3 spans 13 amino acids. V lost 7 bases to trimming and J lost 3 bases, with 13 bases between them. CDR1 is PRHDT and CDR2 is FYEKMQ in the germline V gene (reference sequence). CDR3 DNA: TGTGCCAGCACCCCCTTCGGGGACTACGAGCAGTACTTC. The encoded protein is CASTPFGDYEQYF.

This clone has only one observation. This chain uses TRBV7-9 with TRBJ1-2; no clear D. The CDR3 covers 12 residues. Trimming shortened V by 5 bases and J by 4 bases, and 8 bases separated the two germline ends. CDR1 SEHNR and CDR2 FQNEAQ come from the germline V gene (reference sequence). This CDR3 is CASSPSVYGYTF. CDR3 coding DNA: TGTGCCAGCAGCCCATCAGTCTATGGCTACACCTTC.

In its sample, this clone was seen once. Its ends do not fully match the called genes, so a read error is possible. The chain recombines TRBV9 with TRBJ2-2, with TRBD2 identical over 12 bases. CDR1 SGDLS and CDR2 YYNGEE come from the germline V gene. This CDR3 contains 19 residues. The chain's CDR3 is CTSSARGLAGFRDTGELFF. The CDR3 bases are TGTACCAGCAGCGCCCGGGGACTAGCGGGTTTCCGGGACACCGGGGAGCTGTTTTTT.

The chain links TRBV15 to TRBJ2-2, with 10 bases matching TRBD2. CDR3 length equals 17 residues. Germline CDR1 LNHNV, CDR2 YYDKDF (reference sequence). The V and J ends lost 3 bases and 7 bases, in that order; junction bases with no gene match: 11. CDR3 in amino acids: CATSSAGLAYRGGELFF. In nucleotides, the CDR3 is TGTGCCACCAGCAGTGCGGGACTAGCGTATAGGGGCGGGGAGCTGTTTTTT. The whole variable domain, filled in from reference TRBV15 and TRBJ2-2, reads DAMVIQNPRYQVTQFGKPVTLSCSQTLNHNVMYWYQQKSSQAPKLLFHYYDKDFNNEADTPDNFQSRRPNTSFCFLDIRSPGLGDTAMYLCATSSAGLAYRGGELFFGEGSRLTVL.

In nucleotides, the CDR3 is TGTGCCAGCAGAAGAGACAGCCGTAAGTCCAATGAGCAGTTCTTC. As protein: CASRRDSRKSNEQFF. The J gene is TRBJ2-1, the V gene TRBV7-2, with D possibly TRBD1 on 5 matching bases. Germline-derived CDR1 and CDR2 are SGHTA and FQGNSA. Trimming removed 6 bases at V and 6 bases at J, with 18 bases between. This CDR3 has 15 amino acids. Full variable domain (outside the CDR3, taken from reference TRBV7-2 and TRBJ2-1): GAGVSQSPSNKVTEKGKDVELRCDPISGHTALYWYRQSLGQGLEFLIYFQGNSAPDKSGLPSDRFSAERTGGSVSTLTIQRTQQEDSAVYLCASRRDSRKSNEQFFGPGTRLTVL.

V gene TRBV27 combines with J gene TRBJ2-2; no firm D call. The CDR3 is 14 residues long. CDR1 and CDR2 (germline): MNHEY, SMNVEV (reference sequence). Between the trimmed V and J ends, which lost 3 bases and 0 bases, there was a span of 5 bases. CDR3 nucleotides: TGTGCCAGCAGTTTGACACCGAACACCGGGGAGCTGTTTTTT. It codes for CASSLTPNTGELFF.

The V call is TRBV15, the J call TRBJ1-2, with a weak D call TRBD1 (5 bases). Trimming shortened V by 6 bases and J by 0 bases, and 8 bases separated the two germline ends. The CDR3 extends over 13 amino acids. Per the germline V gene, CDR1 is LNHNV and CDR2 is YYDKDF (reference sequence). CDR3 amino acids: CATRTDTNYGYTF. The CDR3 DNA follows: TGTGCCACCAGGACAGATACTAACTATGGCTACACCTTC.

The rearrangement joins TRBV2 to TRBJ2-2, with TRBD1 as a possible D gene (6 bases). Trimming shortened V by 4 bases and J by 4 bases, and 10 bases separated the two germline ends. The CDR3 is made up of 14 amino acids. The germline V gene encodes CDR1 SNHLY and CDR2 FYNNEI. In DNA form, the CDR3 reads TGTGCCAGCAGTGGGACAGCGACCACCGGGGAGCTGTTTTTT. Protein product: CASSGTATTGELFF.

The rearrangement uses TRBV11-3 and TRBJ2-7, with a tentative D call TRBD1 (6 bases). V lost 5 bases and J lost 0, with 14 bases in between. The CDR3 is 15 residues long. Germline V gene lookup returns CDR1 SGHNT and CDR2 YENEEA. The CDR3 DNA follows: TGTGCCAGCAGCGCCAGGGGATCCTCCTCCTACGAGCAGTACTTC. Its translation: CASSARGSSSYEQYF.

The chain joins TRBV5-1 to TRBJ2-5, with TRBD1 matching over 9 bases. The germline gives CDR1 SGHRS, CDR2 YFSETQ. This CDR3 has 13 residues. Unmatched junction bases numbered 4, after V lost 5 bases and J lost 5 bases. The CDR3 protein is CASSNRGPETQYF. In DNA, the CDR3 is TGCGCCAGCAGTAACAGGGGGCCTGAGACCCAGTACTTC.

This sequence joins TRBV28 and TRBJ2-7; tentative D call: TRBD1 (5 bases). Looked up from germline, CDR1 is MDHEN and CDR2 is SYDVKM. Trimming took 6 bases from V and 0 from J, leaving 12 bases between them. The CDR3 sequence is 14 residues long. The CDR3 region has the DNA TGTGCCAGCAGCCCCCGGCAGGGCTCCTACGAGCAGTACTTC. Translating gives CASSPRQGSYEQYF.

This chain links TRBV5-1 with TRBJ2-1; tentatively, D is TRBD1 (6 bases). The CDR3 loop spans 15 amino acids. V lost 4 bases to trimming and J lost 6 bases, with 17 bases between them. Looked up from germline, CDR1 is SGHRS and CDR2 is YFSETQ. CDR3 in amino acids: CASSGKRDTTNEQFF. DNA for the CDR3: TGCGCCAGCAGCGGCAAACGGGACACTACCAATGAGCAGTTCTTC.

This clone is a singleton in its sample. V is TRBV10-1 and J is TRBJ2-7, with TRBD2 matching over 10 bases. After removal of 0 bases from V and 12 bases from J, the junction contained 11 bases not matched to a gene. The CDR3 loop spans 15 amino acids. The germline gives CDR1 WNHNN, CDR2 SYGVQD (reference sequence). The CDR3 is CASSESISGRGPRYF. CDR3 bases: TGCGCCAGCAGTGAGTCGATAAGCGGGAGGGGACCTCGGTACTTC.

J is TRBJ1-4 and V is TRBV30, with D perhaps TRBD1 (6 bases). V dropped 0 bases and J dropped 1 base, with 12 bases sitting between them. Germline V gives CDR1 GTSNPN, CDR2 SVGIG (reference sequence). The CDR3 consists of 16 residues. The CDR3 nucleotides read TGTGCCTGGAGTGTAGGGGGGGGTAGAACTAATGAAAAACTGTTTTTT. Its translation is CAWSVGGGRTNEKLFF.

The chain uses TRBV30 and TRBJ2-7, with 11 positions matching TRBD2. Germline loops: CDR1 GTSNPN, CDR2 SVGIG (reference sequence). CDR3 size: 17 residues. Trimming removed 0 bases from V and 2 bases from J; junction bases left unmatched: 9. The CDR3: CAWSVRIGTSGTYEQYF. The CDR3 DNA reads as TGTGCCTGGAGTGTACGAATTGGGACTAGCGGAACCTACGAGCAGTACTTC.

The genes are TRBV7-9 and TRBJ1-4; D gene ambiguous. The V end was cut by 0 bases, the J end by 3 bases, with 8 bases between. Germline loops: CDR1 SEHNR, CDR2 FQNEAQ (reference sequence). The CDR3 extends over 15 amino acids. The CDR3 protein is CASSLANGANEKLFF. The CDR3 region has the DNA TGTGCCAGCAGCTTAGCCAACGGGGCTAATGAAAAACTGTTTTTT.

This clone showed up just once. The chain has TRBV19 and TRBJ2-5; 9 bases agree with TRBD2. J lost 4 bases, V lost 7 bases, and 10 bases had no gene match. CDR3 length equals 15 residues. Per the germline V gene, CDR1 is LNHDA and CDR2 is SQIVND (reference sequence). CDR3 sequence: CASKPLAGRGETQYF. The CDR3 region has the DNA TGTGCCAGTAAGCCCCTAGCGGGAAGAGGAGAGACCCAGTACTTC.

This clone was detected only a few times. V usage is TRBV28 and J usage is TRBJ1-2; D gene ambiguous. Germline V gene sequence: CDR1 MDHEN, CDR2 SYDVKM. The CDR3 covers 14 residues. V was trimmed by 6 bases and J by 5 bases, leaving 16 bases between them. CDR3 in DNA: TGTGCCAGCAGCTACCTGCCTGCACCGTATGGCTACACCTTC. It is translated as CASSYLPAPYGYTF.

The V call is TRBV4-1, the J call TRBJ2-2, with 10 bases lining up with TRBD2. The CDR3 sequence is 15 residues long. J lost 5 bases, V lost 4 bases, and 4 bases had no gene match. Germline values: CDR1 MGHRA, CDR2 YSYEKL. CDR3 in amino acids: CASSLALAGTGELFF. The CDR3 nucleotides read TGCGCCAGCAGCCTAGCACTAGCGGGGACCGGGGAGCTGTTTTTT.

This chain connects TRBV13 to TRBJ2-7, with 7 bases identical to TRBD2. CDR1 is PRHDT and CDR2 is FYEKMQ in the germline V gene (reference sequence). Trimming removed 1 base from V and 2 bases from J; junction bases left unmatched: 5. CDR3 length: 15 amino acids. CDR3 sequence: CASSLAAGRAYEQYF. CDR3 nucleotide sequence: TGTGCCAGCAGCTTAGCGGCTGGGAGGGCCTACGAGCAGTACTTC.

The chain recombines TRBV5-4 with TRBJ2-1; the match to TRBD2 covers 9 bases. Unmatched junction bases numbered 4, after V lost 0 bases and J lost 6 bases. The CDR3 is 15 residues long. Germline CDR1 and CDR2: SGHNT and YYREEE (reference sequence). The CDR3 DNA sequence: TGTGCCAGCAGCTTGGGCGGGAGGGCCGGCAATGAGCAGTTCTTC. It yields the protein CASSLGGRAGNEQFF.